A single sample gave rise to the 13 T cell receptor beta chains below, sequenced in a study of molecular identifiers for immune sequencing clone quantification (dated by TCRdb to between 2018 and 2020). Library preparation employed PCR. Sequencer: NextSeq 500. TCRdb took the public reads, trimmed them with fastp at Q25, ran MiXCR for clone calling and kept in-frame beta chains. Rows with one shared CDR3 protein collapse into an entry with the most common genes and DNA. Counted in this sample were around 320,000 distinct CDR3 sequences; roughly 24% of them appeared once. Of the sample, 0.65% to 0.75% is held by the ten largest clones. What was sequenced was naive CD8+ T cells from blood, with Jurkat cell RNA spiked in. The sample's cell subset or site label, decoded: FACS-sorted CD8+CD4-CCR7+CD45RA+ naive T cells. Source of these receptors: a human donor in good health. Some libraries in this study had Jurkat cell RNA spiked in.

This clonotype has only a few counts. CDR3 residues: CASSLHGGTEAFF. The CDR3 DNA follows: TGTGCCAGCAGCTTACATGGGGGCACTGAAGCTTTCTTT. This sequence joins TRBV11-2 and TRBJ1-1; D may be TRBD1 (5 bases). This CDR3 has 13 amino acids. V lost 2 bases and J lost 4, with 8 bases in between. The germline V gene encodes CDR1 SGHAT and CDR2 FQNNGV.

Note on this clonotype: Possible read error: a much larger clone is one base away. V usage is TRBV7-9 and J usage is TRBJ2-4; TRBD1 might be the D (6 bases). Trimming shortened V by 5 bases and J by 11 bases, and 16 bases separated the two germline ends. The CDR3 runs 13 residues. Germline CDR1 SEHNR, CDR2 FQNEAQ (reference sequence). Here the CDR3 reads CASSTGSNAVQYF. In nucleotides, the CDR3 is TGTGCCAGCAGCACAGGGTCAAACGCCGTTCAGTACTTC.

This clonotype has only a few counts. V is TRBV4-3 and J is TRBJ2-5; 11 bases line up with TRBD2. V gave up 4 bases and J gave up 5 bases; unmatched junction bases: 6. CDR1 and CDR2 from the germline V gene are LGHNA and YSLEER. The CDR3 is made up of 15 amino acids. The CDR3 DNA is TGCGCCAGCAGCCGCGGGACTAGCGGTTGGGAGACCCAGTACTTC. This sequence encodes CASSRGTSGWETQYF.

Details on this clonotype: The junction differs from germline at one of its ends, possibly a read error. V usage is TRBV4-2 and J usage is TRBJ2-7; D remains ambiguous. CDR1 and CDR2 (germline): LGHNA, YNFKEQ. The CDR3 sequence is 16 residues long. The CDR3: CASSHLEYSSSHEQYF. CDR3 DNA: TGTGCCAGCAGCCACCTAGAGTATAGTAGCTCCCACGAGCAGTACTTC.

This clonotype was observed a few times. The chain uses TRBV4-2 and TRBJ1-1; 7 positions match TRBD1. This CDR3 has 16 residues. Germline CDR1 LGHNA, CDR2 YNFKEQ. V lost 1 base, J lost 1 base, and 6 bases stayed unmatched. This CDR3 is CASSQVPGQTNTEAFF. In DNA form, the CDR3 reads TGTGCCAGCAGCCAAGTCCCGGGACAGACGAACACTGAAGCTTTCTTT.

In this sample, this clonotype turned up a few times. The chain employs TRBV20-1 and TRBJ2-1; D tentatively fits TRBD1 or TRBD2 (5 bases each). This CDR3 contains 16 residues. Germline CDR1 is DFQATT and CDR2 is SNEGSKA (reference sequence). V dropped 1 base and J dropped 2 bases, with 15 bases sitting between them. CDR3 sequence reads: CSARALRDGPYNEQFF. The CDR3 DNA reads TGCAGTGCTAGAGCCCTCCGGGACGGGCCCTACAATGAGCAGTTCTTC.

A word on this clonotype: Being one base from a much bigger clone, this may be a read error. The chain combines TRBV12-3 or TRBV12-4 with TRBJ2-5; D is unresolved. V was pared by 5 bases and J by 4 bases, with 8 bases between. This CDR3 contains 12 residues. CDR3 DNA sequence: TGTGCCAGCAGTCCTCAACGAGAGACCCAGTACTTC. Encoded protein: CASSPQRETQYF.

This clonotype has only a few counts. The chain employs TRBV29-1 and TRBJ2-5; 8 positions match TRBD1. Germline lookup yields CDR1 SQVTM and CDR2 ANQGSEA. With 2 bases clipped from V and 13 bases from J, the junction kept 9 bases outside the gene matches. This CDR3 comprises 12 residues. CDR3 region: CSVETGTGPGYF. The CDR3 bases are TGCAGCGTTGAAACCGGGACAGGACCCGGGTACTTC. The full variable domain, rest sourced from reference TRBV29-1 and TRBJ2-5, is SAVISQKPSRDICQRGTSLTIQCQVDSQVTMMFWYRQQPGQSLTLIATANQGSEATYESGFVIDKFPISRPNLTFSTLTVSNMSPEDSSIYLCSVETGTGPGYFGPGTRLLVL.

The sample holds a few counts of this clonotype. The V call is TRBV4-1, the J call TRBJ1-1; the match to TRBD1 covers 9 bases. Germline assignment: CDR1 MGHRA and CDR2 YSYEKL. Trimming took 0 bases from V and 0 from J; bases not matched to a gene: 5. The length of the CDR3 is 17 residues. Here the CDR3 reads CASSQEGTGRMNTEAFF. CDR3 coding DNA: TGCGCCAGCAGCCAAGAAGGGACAGGGAGGATGAACACTGAAGCTTTCTTT.

On this clonotype itself: This may arise from a read error, as a much more abundant clone is one base away. V gene TRBV7-9 combines with J gene TRBJ2-4; D is ambiguous. CDR1 SEHNR and CDR2 FQNEAQ come from the germline V gene (reference sequence). The CDR3 extends over 16 amino acids. CDR3 amino acids: CASSLIPILAKKIQYF. In DNA form, the CDR3 reads TGTGCCAGCAGCTTAATACCGATATTAGCCAAAAAAATTCAGTACTTC.

Details on this clonotype: A much larger clone lies a single base off, so this may be a read error. The J gene is TRBJ2-1, the V gene TRBV5-1; 9 positions agree with TRBD1. Germline lookup yields CDR1 SGHRS and CDR2 YFSETQ. The CDR3 length is 13 residues. The CDR3 protein is CGSSLDRGNEQFF. CDR3 DNA sequence: TGCGGCAGCAGCTTGGACAGGGGCAATGAGCAGTTCTTC.

A word on this clonotype: The missing conserved phenylalanine or tryptophan at the end of this CDR3 makes a read error likely. This chain's CDR3 is CASSQALFGEQYL. CDR3 DNA: TGTGCCAGCAGCCAGGCCCTCTTCGGCGAGCAGTACCTC. The V and J genes are TRBV14 and TRBJ2-7, with D uncertain. Germline CDR1 and CDR2: SGHDN and FVKESK. V dropped 3 bases and J dropped 6 bases, with 12 bases sitting between them. CDR3 size: 13 residues.

The CDR3 spells CSASGQGMVTDTQYF. In nucleotides, the CDR3 is TGCAGTGCCTCTGGACAGGGGATGGTCACAGATACGCAGTATTTT. The chain has TRBV20-1 and TRBJ2-3, with 9 bases aligning to TRBD1. The CDR3 has 15 residues. V was pared by 6 bases and J by 2 bases, with 9 bases of the junction left unmatched. Germline CDR1 and CDR2: DFQATT and SNEGSKA (reference sequence).